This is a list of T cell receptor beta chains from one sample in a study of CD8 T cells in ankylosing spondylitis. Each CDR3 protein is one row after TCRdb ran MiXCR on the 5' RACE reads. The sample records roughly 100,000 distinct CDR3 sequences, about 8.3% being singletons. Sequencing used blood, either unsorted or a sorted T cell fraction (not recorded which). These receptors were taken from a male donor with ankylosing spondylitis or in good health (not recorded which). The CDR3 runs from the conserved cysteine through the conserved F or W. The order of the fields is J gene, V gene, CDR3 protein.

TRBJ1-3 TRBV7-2 CASSSSGGLGNTIYF
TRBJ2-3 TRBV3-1 CASSQGPRRLGSTDTQYF
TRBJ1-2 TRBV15 CATSRDLWEAYGYTF
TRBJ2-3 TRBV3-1 CASSLPAGADTQYF
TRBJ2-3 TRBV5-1 CASSLSSGNTDTQYF
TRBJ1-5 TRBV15 CATSRDGGGVSNQPQHF
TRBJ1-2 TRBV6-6 CASSYKTGEYGYTF
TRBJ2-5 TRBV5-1 CASSSQGLSFETQYF
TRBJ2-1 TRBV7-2 CASSFIGSSYNEQFF
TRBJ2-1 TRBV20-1 CSAIGLAAFSEQFF
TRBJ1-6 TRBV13 CASSFRDSPLHF
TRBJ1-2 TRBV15 CATSRVQRPNYGYTF
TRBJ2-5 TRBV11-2 CASSLDPSGTQYF
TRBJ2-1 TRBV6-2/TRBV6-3 CASSYTGTSMDEQFF
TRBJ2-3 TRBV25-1 CASSDARTDTQYF
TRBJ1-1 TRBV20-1 CSANWDRSESEAFF
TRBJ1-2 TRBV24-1 CATSDSDREDGYTF
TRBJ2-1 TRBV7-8 CASRGGDRGYNEQFF
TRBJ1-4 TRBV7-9 CASSSPGVNEKLFF
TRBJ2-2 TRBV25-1 CASSEGLGELFF
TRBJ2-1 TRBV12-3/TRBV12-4 CASSSSSSYNEQFF
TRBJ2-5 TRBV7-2 CASSLGAQYQETQYF
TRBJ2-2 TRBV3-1 CASSQGRGWNGELFF
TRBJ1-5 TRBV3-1 CASSLTGGDQPQHF
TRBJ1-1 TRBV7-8 CASSFGEGTEAFF
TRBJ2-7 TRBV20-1 CSARAWRAMGFYEQYF
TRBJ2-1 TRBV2 CASSYPGASSYNEQFF
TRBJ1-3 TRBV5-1 CASSLGASSGNTIYF
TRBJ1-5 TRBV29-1 CSVASGGQGDQPQHF
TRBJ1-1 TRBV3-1 CASSQAGINTEAFF
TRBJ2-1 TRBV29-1 CSVGDKTYNEQFF
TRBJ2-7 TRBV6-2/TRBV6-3 CASSPRQSGPYEQYF
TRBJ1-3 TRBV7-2 CASSRALSGNTIYF
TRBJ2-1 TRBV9 CASSLGNSYNEQFF
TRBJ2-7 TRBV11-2 CASSLGTSGSSEQYF
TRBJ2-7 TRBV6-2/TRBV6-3 CASSYPTTSYEQYF
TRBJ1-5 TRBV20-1 CSAKGGNQPQHF